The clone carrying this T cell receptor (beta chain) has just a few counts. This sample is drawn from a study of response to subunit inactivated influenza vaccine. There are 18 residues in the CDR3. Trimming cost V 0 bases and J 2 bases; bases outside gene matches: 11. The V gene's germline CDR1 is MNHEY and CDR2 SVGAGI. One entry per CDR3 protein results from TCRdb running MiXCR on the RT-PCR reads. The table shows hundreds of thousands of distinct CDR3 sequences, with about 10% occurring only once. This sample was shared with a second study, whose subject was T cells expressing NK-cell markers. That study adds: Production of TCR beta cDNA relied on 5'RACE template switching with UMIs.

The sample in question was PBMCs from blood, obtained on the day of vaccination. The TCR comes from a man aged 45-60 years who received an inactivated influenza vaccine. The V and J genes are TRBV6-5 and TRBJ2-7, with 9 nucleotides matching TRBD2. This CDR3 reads CASSYSWREGTSAYEQYF. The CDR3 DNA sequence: TGTGCCAGCAGTTACTCTTGGCGGGAGGGGACGTCCGCCTACGAGCAGTACTTC.